The T cell receptor beta chain described here comes from a study of regulatory T cells in long-lasting Graves disease. General study points: Tissue studied was limited to peripheral blood, excluding thyroid tissue.

Time point described: newly diagnosed GD, antithyroid drugs for less than 3 months. There was RNA extracted from PBMCs, and the TCR library was made from it. This clonotype has only a few counts. The target antigen is unknown. According to the study, TCR beta libraries were built with iRepertoire HTBI primers and CDR3-region Arm-PCR. Each CDR3 protein gets one entry after TCRdb re-called the multiplex PCR reads with MiXCR. The table lists 350,000 to 500,000 distinct CDR3 sequences, 14% of them singletons. This sample was also put to use in a study of T cells in Graves' hyperthyroidism and ophthalmopathy. According to that study: Hyperthyroidism, newly diagnosed and lasting under 2 months, affected patients aged 18 to 65. Diagnosing involved the use of clinical symptoms, serum thyroxine and TRAb, thyroid ultrasound and orbital computed tomography. Researchers ran a first-round RT-PCR on the TCR CDR3 using the HTBI primer set.

The receptor's source is a woman between 50 and 59 years old with Graves disease. Sequencing was performed on peripheral blood mononuclear cells (PBMCs), taken at new diagnosis, from a patient treated with antithyroid drugs.

Here the CDR3 DNA reads TGTGCCAGCAGTGCCCCAGGGGAGATCACCGGGGAGCTGTTTTTT. It translates to CASSAPGEITGELFF. The J gene is TRBJ2-2, the V gene TRBV28, with D maybe TRBD1 (6 bases). V lost 5 bases and J 4 bases, leaving 14 bases between the germline ends. The V gene's germline CDR1 is MDHEN and CDR2 SYDVKM. CDR3 size: 15 residues.